Each of the 2 T cell receptor beta chains below was sequenced from the same sample in a study of shared clonotypes between healthy human individuals. Cells designated naive CD8 were CD45RO-negative and were positively selected for CCR7, with terminally differentiated effector memory CD45RA+ cells excluded. The repertoire was sequenced with immunoSEQ multiplex PCR; TCRdb's copy has only in-frame clones and lacks some. This table holds about 700,000 clones, about 90% found once. The sequenced material came from naive CD8+ T cells sorted from blood. These TCRs come from a man aged 25-45 years in good health.

V is TRBV13 and J is TRBJ2-1, with TRBD2 as a possible D gene (5 bases). The V end was cut by 8 bases, the J end by 0 bases, with 11 bases between. Germline lookup yields CDR1 PRHDT and CDR2 FYEKMQ (reference sequence). The CDR3 consists of 14 residues. Here the CDR3 DNA reads TGTGCCAGCTATCCGGGAAGCTCCTACAATGAGCAGTTCTTC. Its protein is CASYPGSSYNEQFF.

The V gene is TRBV4-2, the J gene TRBJ1-1, with D perhaps TRBD1 (5 bases). Germline V gene data show CDR1 as LGHNA and CDR2 as YNFKEQ. V was cut by 0 bases and J by 11 bases, with 13 bases left in between. The CDR3 has 13 amino acids. As DNA, the CDR3 is TGTGCCAGCAGCCAAGATGCTAAGGGGCTGGCTTTCTTT. Translated, it gives CASSQDAKGLAFF.